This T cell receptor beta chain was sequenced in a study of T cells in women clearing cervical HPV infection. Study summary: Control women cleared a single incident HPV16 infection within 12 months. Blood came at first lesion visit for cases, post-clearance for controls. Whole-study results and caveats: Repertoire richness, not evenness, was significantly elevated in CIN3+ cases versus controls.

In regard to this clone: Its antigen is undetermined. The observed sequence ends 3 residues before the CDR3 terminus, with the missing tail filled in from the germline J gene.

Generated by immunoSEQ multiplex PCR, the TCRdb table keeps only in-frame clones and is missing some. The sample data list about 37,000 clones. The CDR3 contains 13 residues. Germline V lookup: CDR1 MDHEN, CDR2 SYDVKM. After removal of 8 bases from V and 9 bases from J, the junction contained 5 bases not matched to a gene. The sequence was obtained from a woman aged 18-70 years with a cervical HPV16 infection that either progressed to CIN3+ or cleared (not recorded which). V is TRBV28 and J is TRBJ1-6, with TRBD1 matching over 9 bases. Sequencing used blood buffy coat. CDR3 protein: CASLRDRVSPLHF. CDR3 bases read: TGTGCCAGCCTCCGGGACAGGGTTTCACCC.